This TCR beta chain is drawn from a study of chemoradiotherapy in HPV16-positive cancers. Study details: Candidate HPV-specific T-cell clones and common TCR motifs came from functional assays in two HPV16-positive patients. Study-level findings and limits: Better recurrence-free survival went with HPV-responsive T-cell expansion in HPV16-positive patients. HPV-specific T cells were functionally defined from only a couple of HPV16-positive patients.

Over chemoradiotherapy, repertoires were sampled more than once. Profiled with immunoSEQ multiplex PCR; TCRdb holds only in-frame clones, not every one. The table lists 9,500 or so clones, 74% of them singletons. In the case of this clone: The antigen remains unidentified. This sample includes further DNA sequences coding for the same CDR3.

This receptor was taken from a human donor with HPV-associated anogenital cancer. Sample acquisition took place from a patient who underwent chemoradiotherapy.

The CDR3 region is CASSQDLGGGSYEQYF. CDR3 DNA: TGTGCCAGCAGCCAAGATCTCGGGGGGGGGTCCTACGAGCAGTACTTC. The rearrangement joins TRBV4-2 to TRBJ2-7, with 8 bases that match TRBD2. The CDR3 is 16 residues long. V shed 0 bases, J shed 1 base, and the junction held 5 bases outside the gene matches. Germline assignment: CDR1 LGHNA and CDR2 YNFKEQ.